These 28 T cell receptor beta chains originate from one sample sequenced in a study of T cells after yellow fever vaccination. TCRdb processed the 5' RACE reads anew with MiXCR; each CDR3 protein has one entry. The repertoire holds 150,000 to 200,000 distinct CDR3 sequences, approximately 6.2% seen once, with about 2.8% in the top ten. The sequenced sample was CD4+ T cells sorted from PBMCs, obtained on the day of the first yellow fever vaccination. These receptors were collected from a man aged 18 to 30 who received the YFV17D yellow fever vaccine.

This clonotype was observed at least ten times. The rearrangement uses TRBV14 and TRBJ1-6; D is uncertain. This CDR3 comprises 12 residues. Germline V gives CDR1 SGHDN, CDR2 FVKESK. V was pared by 1 base and J by 10 bases, with 5 bases between. The CDR3 bases are TGTGCCAGCAGCCAAGTACGGTCACCCCTCCACTTT. Amino acid sequence: CASSQVRSPLHF.

With regard to this clonotype: A junction end diverges from the germline sequence, so it may reflect a read error. The V and J genes are TRBV7-2 and TRBJ2-5, with D tentatively TRBD2 (5 bases). Germline V gene lookup returns CDR1 SGHTA and CDR2 FQGNSA. This CDR3 has 15 amino acids. CDR3 sequence (DNA): TGTGCCAGCAGCCTAGCTCGGGGATCGGGAGAGACCCAGTACTTC. Its translation is CASSLARGSGETQYF.

In its sample, this clonotype was seen a few times. CDR3 nucleotide sequence: TGTGCCAGCAGCTTAAGGACCCAAGAGACCCAGTACTTC. Its translation is CASSLRTQETQYF. V usage is TRBV5-4 and J usage is TRBJ2-5; no definite D call. The germline gives CDR1 SGHNT, CDR2 YYREEE (reference sequence). Between the trimmed V and J ends, which lost 2 bases and 1 base, there was a span of 6 bases. CDR3 length equals 13 residues.

This clonotype was recorded at least ten times. The CDR3 loop is CASSFSRNRIAGSNEQFF. The CDR3 DNA reads as TGTGCCAGCAGCTTTTCCCGAAATCGGATTGCGGGGAGCAATGAGCAGTTCTTC. This chain uses TRBV7-9 with TRBJ2-1; TRBD2 might be the D (6 bases). Trimming stripped 3 bases from V and 6 bases from J, with 24 bases between. This CDR3 spans 18 amino acids. CDR1 is SEHNR and CDR2 is FQNEAQ in the germline V gene (reference sequence).

This clonotype has only a few counts. The chain is built from TRBV5-6 and TRBJ2-1; D perhaps matches TRBD2 (5 bases). Germline CDR1 SGHDT, CDR2 YYEEEE. The length of the CDR3 is 13 residues. V shed 0 bases and J shed 10 bases, with 11 bases lying between them. CDR3 DNA sequence: TGTGCCAGCAGCTTGGCCTGGACTGAAGAGCAGTTCTTC. Translated: CASSLAWTEEQFF.

This clonotype was seen many times. The genes are TRBV10-3 and TRBJ2-3; a weak D match, TRBD2 (5 bases). The ends were cut back, 4 bases at V and 1 base at J, with 9 bases in the middle. This CDR3 has 14 residues. Germline lookup yields CDR1 ENHRY and CDR2 SYGVKD. CDR3 loop: CAISVSSGTDTQYF. The CDR3 coding sequence is TGTGCCATCAGTGTGAGTAGCGGCACAGATACGCAGTATTTT.

The chain combines TRBV5-1 with TRBJ2-1; 7 bases match TRBD1. Germline V lookup: CDR1 SGHRS, CDR2 YFSETQ. The ends lost 4 bases at V and 5 bases at J; junction bases unmatched: 12. This CDR3 comprises 16 residues. For the CDR3, the DNA is TGCGCCAGCAGCCTCACGTTCCGACAGGGAAACAATGAGCAGTTCTTC. Protein: CASSLTFRQGNNEQFF.

This clonotype was recorded a few times. V usage is TRBV7-9 and J usage is TRBJ2-1, with unresolved D. Deletions cut 1 base from V and 9 bases from J, with 4 bases between. CDR1 and CDR2 (germline): SEHNR, FQNEAQ (reference sequence). The CDR3 extends over 11 amino acids. The CDR3 DNA follows: TGTGCCAGCAGCTTAGTTGGTGAGCAGTTCTTC. Translated, it gives CASSLVGEQFF.

This clonotype has only a few counts. The rearrangement uses TRBV19 and TRBJ1-4; no reliable D call. The CDR3 totals 12 residues. Germline V gene data show CDR1 as LNHDA and CDR2 as SQIVND (reference sequence). V shed 5 bases and J shed 8 bases, with 9 bases lying between them. CDR3 nucleotides: TGTGCCAGTAGTCGGACGGCCGAAAAACTGTTTTTT. Amino acid sequence: CASSRTAEKLFF.

In this sample, this clonotype turned up a few times. This chain joins TRBV20-1 and TRBJ1-2, with D uncertain. V gave up 1 base and J gave up 2 bases, with 11 bases separating them. CDR1 is DFQATT and CDR2 is SNEGSKA in the germline V gene (reference sequence). The CDR3 loop spans 14 amino acids. The CDR3 region has the DNA TGCAGTGCTAGAGTCCCTTTAGGGAACTATGGCTACACCTTC. It translates to CSARVPLGNYGYTF.

This clonotype was recorded many times. V and J are TRBV18 and TRBJ1-4, with unresolved D. CDR1 KGHSH and CDR2 LQKENI come from the germline V gene. The CDR3 spans 12 residues. V was pared by 6 bases and J by 8 bases, with 10 bases between. CDR3 DNA: TGTGCCAGCTCCCGTGCAAGCGAAAAACTGTTTTTT. It encodes CASSRASEKLFF.

This clonotype was detected ten times or more. The rearrangement uses TRBV7-2 and TRBJ2-7; the D is unclear. This CDR3 has 13 residues. From germline, CDR1 is SGHTA and CDR2 FQGNSA. V lost 5 bases and J 1 base, leaving 9 bases between the germline ends. CDR3: CASSPPASYEQYF. CDR3 nucleotide sequence: TGTGCCAGCAGCCCCCCGGCATCCTACGAGCAGTACTTC.

The chain joins TRBV3-1 to TRBJ2-4, with 8 bases aligning to TRBD1. J lost 6 bases, V lost 3 bases, and 10 bases had no gene match. This CDR3 contains 16 residues. Germline V lookup: CDR1 LGHDT, CDR2 YNNKEL (reference sequence). The CDR3 bases are TGTGCCAGCAGCCATAGGGGCAGGGGGCCTCGAAACATTCAGTACTTC. This sequence encodes CASSHRGRGPRNIQYF.

In its sample, this clonotype was seen many times. The chain recombines TRBV12-3 or TRBV12-4 with TRBJ2-2; TRBD1 might be the D (5 bases). The CDR3 loop spans 15 amino acids. With 1 base removed from V and 4 bases from J, the gap between germline ends came to 10 bases. The CDR3 DNA reads as TGTGCCAGCAGTTTAGGGGGAAGGGGCACCGGGGAGCTGTTTTTT. This gives the protein CASSLGGRGTGELFF.

This clonotype was seen more than once but under ten times. The V call is TRBV7-2, the J call TRBJ2-1; tentatively, D is TRBD2 (5 bases). V was trimmed by 4 bases and J by 5 bases, leaving 15 bases between them. Germline V gene data show CDR1 as SGHTA and CDR2 as FQGNSA. This CDR3 is built from 15 residues. CDR3 residues: CASSSPSGSHNEQFF. The CDR3, as DNA: TGTGCCAGCAGCTCACCTTCGGGAAGCCACAATGAGCAGTTCTTC.

This clonotype was counted ten times or more. The CDR3: CASRAGGDTDTQYF. CDR3 nucleotide sequence: TGTGCCAGCAGGGCAGGGGGTGACACAGATACGCAGTATTTT. V and J are TRBV5-4 and TRBJ2-3; TRBD1 matches at 7 bases. Trimming took 5 bases from V and 2 from J; bases not matched to a gene: 5. This CDR3 has 14 amino acids. Looked up from germline, CDR1 is SGHNT and CDR2 is YYREEE (reference sequence).

This clonotype was picked up many times. This chain joins TRBV4-1 and TRBJ1-5; the D is unclear. V lost 5 bases, J lost 6 bases, and 11 bases lay in between. Germline V gene sequence: CDR1 MGHRA, CDR2 YSYEKL. The CDR3 runs 13 residues. Here the CDR3 DNA reads TGCGCCAGCAGCGAACGCTGGGGTCAGCCCCAGCATTTT. It specifies CASSERWGQPQHF.

Comment on this clonotype: A much more abundant neighbour one base away suggests this may be a read error. This rearrangement joins TRBV20-1 to TRBJ2-1; no definite D call. Germline CDR1 DFQATT, CDR2 SNEGSKA (reference sequence). V lost 6 bases and J 2 bases, leaving 17 bases between the germline ends. The CDR3 totals 15 residues. The chain's CDR3 is CSATQLALAYNEQFF. The CDR3 DNA is TGCAGTGCCACCCAGCTGGCTCTCGCCTACAATGAGCAGTTCTTC.

This clonotype has at least ten counts. The V gene is TRBV2, the J gene TRBJ2-5; D assignment may be TRBD1 or TRBD2 (5 bases each). The CDR3 sequence is 14 residues long. Germline lookup yields CDR1 SNHLY and CDR2 FYNNEI. Trimming shortened V by 2 bases and J by 6 bases, and 13 bases separated the two germline ends. CDR3 amino acids: CASSERTRGQTQYF. CDR3 nucleotide sequence: TGTGCCAGCAGTGAAAGGACCCGGGGACAGACCCAGTACTTC.

This chain uses TRBV2 with TRBJ1-2; D unresolved. The germline V gene encodes CDR1 SNHLY and CDR2 FYNNEI. V lost 6 bases and J lost 0, with 8 bases in between. This CDR3 is built from 13 residues. CDR3 DNA sequence: TGTGCCAGCAGACGGGAGACTAACTATGGCTACACCTTC. Its translation is CASRRETNYGYTF.

This clonotype was observed at least ten times. The chain joins TRBV5-6 to TRBJ2-1; D unresolved. Trimming left V 7 bases short and J 7 bases short, with 12 bases between. This CDR3 region has 12 residues. Germline V lookup: CDR1 SGHDT, CDR2 YYEEEE. This CDR3 is CASAIGFNEQFF. CDR3 in DNA: TGTGCCAGCGCGATAGGGTTTAATGAGCAGTTCTTC.

This clonotype was seen a few times. A junction boundary mismatches the germline segment, possibly from a read error. The chain joins TRBV4-1 to TRBJ1-5, with 9 bases lining up with TRBD1. The CDR3 contains 13 residues. Germline V gene lookup returns CDR1 MGHRA and CDR2 YSYEKL. In DNA form, the CDR3 reads TGCGCCAGCAGCCAAGATCTCTGGGACAGGGTGGGTTTT. Translated, it gives CASSQDLWDRVGF.

The chain has TRBV6-1 and TRBJ2-5; 8 positions agree with TRBD2. The V gene end was trimmed by 10 bases and the J gene end by 2 bases; junction bases not matched to a gene: 9. Germline V gene lookup returns CDR1 MNHNS and CDR2 SASEGT. This CDR3 spans 14 amino acids. CDR3 DNA sequence: TGTGCCACCCGCCTCGCGGGGGGACAAGAGACCCAGTACTTC. Its translation is CATRLAGGQETQYF.

This clonotype occurred a few times. The V gene is TRBV28, the J gene TRBJ1-1, with D uncertain. V was pared by 3 bases and J by 1 base, with 9 bases between. CDR3 length: 14 amino acids. CDR1 and CDR2 from the germline V gene are MDHEN and SYDVKM. This chain's CDR3 is CASSFHLGNTEAFF. The CDR3 DNA reads as TGTGCCAGCAGTTTCCACCTAGGGAACACTGAAGCTTTCTTT.

This clonotype was counted a few times. This chain connects TRBV12-3 or TRBV12-4 to TRBJ1-4, with D tentatively TRBD1 (5 bases). Trimming shortened V by 4 bases and J by 3 bases, and 9 bases separated the two germline ends. This CDR3 has 14 amino acids. This CDR3 is CASSSDSANEKLFF. CDR3 in DNA: TGTGCCAGCAGTTCCGACAGCGCTAATGAAAAACTGTTTTTT.

This clonotype was detected ten times or more. V and J are TRBV5-6 and TRBJ1-2; D might be TRBD1 (6 bases). Germline V gives CDR1 SGHDT, CDR2 YYEEEE. Between the trimmed V and J ends, which lost 4 bases and 0 bases, there was a span of 13 bases. The CDR3 has 15 amino acids. CDR3 residues: CASSTDRLTNYGYTF. The CDR3 region has the DNA TGTGCCAGCAGCACCGACAGGCTAACTAACTATGGCTACACCTTC.

This clonotype was observed a handful of times. The rearrangement uses TRBV18 and TRBJ1-1; no clear D. The CDR3 is 15 residues long. V was shortened by 3 bases and J by 2 bases, with 13 bases between the two germline ends. CDR1 is KGHSH, CDR2 LQKENI, per germline. The CDR3 DNA reads as TGTGCCAGCTCACCCGGCGCATATACTAACACTGAAGCTTTCTTT. This encodes CASSPGAYTNTEAFF.

This rearrangement joins TRBV9 to TRBJ1-4; D possibly corresponds to TRBD1 (5 bases). This CDR3 comprises 16 residues. V lost 2 bases to trimming and J lost 3 bases, with 14 bases between them. Germline V CDR1 and CDR2: SGDLS, YYNGEE. As DNA, the CDR3 is TGTGCCAGCAGCGTTGGGGGGTTCGGGTCTAATGAAAAACTGTTTTTT. This codes for CASSVGGFGSNEKLFF.